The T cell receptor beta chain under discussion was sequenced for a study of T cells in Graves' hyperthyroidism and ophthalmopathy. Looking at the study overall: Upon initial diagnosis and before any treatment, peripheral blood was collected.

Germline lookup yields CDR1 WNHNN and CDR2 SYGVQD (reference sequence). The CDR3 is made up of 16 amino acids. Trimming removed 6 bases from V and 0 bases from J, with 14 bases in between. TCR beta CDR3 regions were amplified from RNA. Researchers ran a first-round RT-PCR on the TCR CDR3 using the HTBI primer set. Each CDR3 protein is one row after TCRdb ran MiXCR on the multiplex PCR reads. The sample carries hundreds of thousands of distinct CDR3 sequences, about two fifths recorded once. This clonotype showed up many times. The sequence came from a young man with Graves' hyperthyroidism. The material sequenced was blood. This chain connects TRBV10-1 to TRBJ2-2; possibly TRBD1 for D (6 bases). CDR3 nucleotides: TGCGCCAGCAGCCCAACAGGGCCGACGAACACCGGGGAGCTGTTTTTT. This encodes CASSPTGPTNTGELFF.